This passage covers 7 T cell receptor beta chains from one sample sequenced in a study of naive and memory T cell subsets. An equimolar mix of two oligonucleotides served as the beta constant-region primer for TRBC1 and TRBC2. Ligated cDNA was amplified by four rounds of PCR with nested alpha and beta constant-region primers and SP2. Each CDR3 protein gets one entry after TCRdb re-called the UMI-ligation and nested PCR reads with MiXCR. Of roughly 130,000 distinct CDR3 sequences in the sample, 36% were seen once. Sequencing was done on a sample of central memory CD4+ T cells from blood. Receptors were obtained from a human donor in good health.

This clonotype was seen a single time. CDR3 sequence: CATSHKGQAQPQHF. The CDR3 DNA reads as TGTGCCACCTCTCATAAGGGGCAGGCTCAGCCCCAGCATTTT. The rearrangement uses TRBV15 and TRBJ1-5; TRBD1 might be the D (5 bases). Germline CDR1 LNHNV, CDR2 YYDKDF (reference sequence). V was cut by 8 bases and J by 6 bases, with 17 bases left in between. This CDR3 comprises 14 residues. Full variable domain (rest looked up from reference TRBV15 and TRBJ1-5): DAMVIQNPRYQVTQFGKPVTLSCSQTLNHNVMYWYQQKSSQAPKLLFHYYDKDFNNEADTPDNFQSRRPNTSFCFLDIRSPGLGDTAMYLCATSHKGQAQPQHFGDGTRLSIL.

This clonotype was counted only a few times. This rearrangement joins TRBV7-9 to TRBJ2-1; 12 nucleotides line up with TRBD2. There are 18 residues in the CDR3. Per germline, CDR1 SEHNR and CDR2 FQNEAQ (reference sequence). After removal of 6 bases from V and 7 bases from J, the junction contained 16 bases not matched to a gene. The DNA for the CDR3 is TGTGCCAGCAGTTCTCTAGCGGGAGGGTTTCGAGTTTTGAATGAGCAGTTCTTC. Translation gives CASSSLAGGFRVLNEQFF.

This sequence joins TRBV5-1 and TRBJ2-1, with a possible D match to TRBD2 (6 bases). With 0 bases removed from V and 6 bases from J, the gap between germline ends came to 13 bases. Germline lookup yields CDR1 SGHRS and CDR2 YFSETQ. The CDR3 is 15 amino acids. Written as DNA, the CDR3 is TGCGCCAGCAGCTTGGCCGAGGGGAGGCCCAATGAGCAGTTCTTC. It is translated as CASSLAEGRPNEQFF.

This chain connects TRBV7-2 to TRBJ2-5; no definite D call. Trimming removed 1 base at V and 2 bases at J, with 17 bases between. Germline V gives CDR1 SGHTA, CDR2 FQGNSA. This CDR3 is 17 amino acids long. CDR3 protein: CASSLGPGSLVQETQYF. CDR3 DNA: TGTGCCAGCAGCTTAGGCCCCGGCAGCCTGGTTCAAGAGACCCAGTACTTC.

The rearrangement links TRBV7-9 to TRBJ2-1, with a possible D match to TRBD2 (7 bases). Trimming took 5 bases from V and 1 from J, leaving 15 bases between them. The CDR3 sequence is 16 residues long. CDR1 and CDR2 (germline): SEHNR, FQNEAQ (reference sequence). The chain's CDR3 is CASSPAGGQSYNEQFF. The CDR3, as DNA: TGTGCCAGCAGCCCCGCCGGGGGGCAGTCCTACAATGAGCAGTTCTTC.

This clonotype occurred a few times. The rearrangement links TRBV20-1 to TRBJ2-1; tentatively, D is TRBD1 (5 bases). Looked up from germline, CDR1 is DFQATT and CDR2 is SNEGSKA (reference sequence). V shed 3 bases and J shed 6 bases, with 18 bases lying between them. This CDR3 region has 15 residues. CDR3 in amino acids: CSASRGVVGVNEQFF. The CDR3 bases are TGCAGTGCTAGTCGTGGGGTGGTAGGGGTCAATGAGCAGTTCTTC.

V and J are TRBV27 and TRBJ2-7, with D perhaps TRBD1 or TRBD2 (5 bases each). The CDR3 consists of 15 residues. The ends were cut back, 4 bases at V and 2 bases at J, with 15 bases in the middle. Germline V lookup: CDR1 MNHEY, CDR2 SMNVEV (reference sequence). CDR3: CASSSDRDRTYEQYF. The CDR3 DNA is TGTGCCAGCAGTTCAGACCGGGACCGGACCTACGAGCAGTACTTC.